This TCR beta chain was retrieved from a study of cytomegalovirus exposure and HLA in healthy donors (dated by TCRdb to about 2017). A note on the overall study: In an earlier analysis of 587 of the donors, 276 Gb of sequence data and approximately 100 million unique TCR beta sequences from about 179 million T cells were reported. An early release that covered more than 550 HLA-typed donors contained about 290 gigabases of sequencing data and 80 million or so unique TCR sequences. Of the roughly 400 genotyped donors, approximately 81% were placed in the genetic ancestry cluster associated with self-reported Caucasian donors. The study was designed to test whether signatures of past pathogen exposure could be identified by cataloging public T cell receptors. The study used immunosequencing to profile the T cell repertoires of several hundred subjects and linked those repertoires to cytomegalovirus serostatus. In addition to the first cohort of 666 subjects, a separate validation cohort of around 110 different subjects was used. High-throughput TCR immunosequencing, statistical association of individual TCRs with disease status, and machine learning were combined to predict cytomegalovirus infection status. A later analysis re-analyzed previously published TCR beta repertoires from 650 to 800 donors and added high-resolution HLA genotyping to study TCR occurrence patterns. Rather than drawing on any new phenotypic data, the later analysis identified candidate immune exposures from TCR beta sequences and the way those sequences occurred across donors. To decide whether each TCR beta V gene segment behaved as functional or pseudogenic, an earlier analysis of nearly 600 of the donors relied on high-throughput TCR beta sequencing. Donor age, sex, ethnicity and CMV serostatus were collected together with the repertoire data. Genome-wide SNP genotypes for about three fifths of the roughly 700 donors were used in a later genetic analysis, which treated that subset as a discovery cohort. Every repertoire in the discovery cohort had been generated on one and the same sequencing platform. Class I and class II HLA loci were covered by the typing at four-digit resolution. Typing coverage differed by locus: A, B, C, DRB1 and DQB1 were typed in roughly 620-640 donors, DQA1 in approximately 520, DPA1 in some 610, and DPB1 in just under 490. Because of strong linkage in the cohort, roughly five DR-DQ haplotypes were treated as single units for association and clustering. On average, roughly 240,000 unique TCR beta nucleotide sequences were sequenced per donor among several hundred genotyped donors of the cohort, with approximately 18% of those sequences being non-productive.

Receptor amplification or capture employed the immunoSEQ multiplex PCR assay. For the multiplex PCR, a mixture combining 60 forward primers for TCR Vbeta segments and 13 reverse primers for TCR Jbeta segments was used. The CDR3 region of rearranged TCR beta genes was amplified from genomic DNA with a multiplex PCR assay. On the Illumina HiSeq System, the amplified TCR beta libraries were sequenced as 87-base-pair reads. The published analysis was carried out like this. In a later analysis, tens of millions of unique TCR beta chains were counted across the 500 to 850 repertoires, and around 10 million of these chains were shared by at least two donors. To remove PCR and sequencing errors, raw reads were error-corrected and collapsed into unique sequences using a nearest-neighbor algorithm that merged closely related sequences. Alignment of CDR3 sequences to IMGT reference sequences was used to assign V, D and J gene segments. Each retained sequence needed at least a six-nucleotide match to both a V gene segment and a J gene segment. Rearrangements were classified as productive when the CDR3 lacked stop codons and remained in frame with V and J, and all other rearrangements were classified as non-productive. CDR3 was defined by IMGT convention, running from the second conserved V-encoded cysteine to the conserved J-encoded phenylalanine. The earlier analysis of approximately 590 of the donors excluded any sequence lacking an unambiguous match to a single V gene segment. An earlier analysis of several hundred of the donors called V segments functional above 56.7% productive rearrangements and segregating when the between-donor standard deviation exceeded 5%. To diagnose cytomegalovirus status from the catalog of TCR beta chain sequences, a statistical classification framework was built. In a later analysis, TCR nucleotide sequences were compared against IMGT/GENE-DB human TR gene sequences so that V and J genes could be assigned. Using the TCRdist pipeline, a later analysis assigned CDR3 sequences along with most-parsimonious VDJ recombination scenarios. In a later analysis, each TCR beta chain was defined by its CDR3 amino acid sequence together with its V-gene family, and reads lacking a unique V-gene family were excluded. To address suspected cross-contamination and a sequencing artifact, a later analysis removed 592 highly shared, low-generation-probability nucleotide sequences. In a later analysis, a clonal expansion index for each public chain was calculated from normalized within-repertoire ranks of inferred template counts. In a later analysis, generation probabilities were computed using a VDJ recombination model fitted to out-of-frame rearrangements, and the results were checked against IGoR. In a later analysis, hypergeometric tests were used to score TCR-TCR, TCR-HLA and TCR-CMV co-occurrence, with a repertoire-size bias correction applied to TCR pairs. False discovery rates were estimated in a later analysis by permuting HLA or CMV assignments 20 times. In a later analysis, co-occurring TCRs were grouped with DBSCAN, and TCRdist sequence similarity was added when clustering was performed within HLA-allele-positive subsets. Repertoires with fewer than 30,000 or more than 120,000 public chains, plus five repertoires with anomalous nucleotide sharing, were excluded from co-occurrence clustering. The table was pulled from immuneACCESS by TCRdb, which kept in-frame rearrangements only. Such tables lose some clones; where checked, under half of the loss comes from unresolved V genes, and the rest has no known cause. The V and J calls and the clone size are those of that table, but D and trimming were determined from the DNA. Within this sample are some 120,000 clones, with roughly 74% of them counted one time only. The top ten clones comprise roughly 6.3% of the sample.

The cohort comprised around 690 healthy bone marrow donors. All cohort members were sampled while nominally healthy, although unrecorded immune exposures were likely present. The donor was CMV seropositive and belonged to the group of around 300 seropositive cohort members. A peripheral blood sample was collected from each donor, and TCR beta sequencing was performed on peripheral blood mononuclear cells. The Qiagen DNeasy Blood Extraction Kit was used to extract genomic DNA from the blood cell samples. Of note for this clone: There is no known antigen for this receptor. Base qualities were left out, and no much larger clone turns up one base away.

The investigation overall reported the following: The authors suggested that the approach could potentially be generalized to other disease states and immunological phenotypes. Correlated functional status among segregating V segments might be attributable to linkage disequilibrium, but an unknown experimental factor could not be ruled out. In both the original and validation cohorts, the classifier was reported to diagnose cytomegalovirus status with high specificity and sensitivity. In an earlier analysis of about 600 of the donors, most TCR beta V segments appeared in productive rearrangements about 87% or about 30% of the time, broadly matching IMGT annotations. In this cohort, only TCR beta chains were sequenced, and detectable features were limited by the absence of alpha or paired-chain data. A further reported finding was that TCR beta sequences accurately predicted the HLA-A and HLA-B alleles for most subjects in the first cohort. Immune exposure information for the cohort was limited to CMV serostatus. A total of some 180 TCR beta chains were listed by the study as associated with cytomegalovirus. A later analysis found that TCR association rates varied across HLA loci, with DRB1 alleles showing the most associated TCRs and HLA-C alleles the fewest. An association between a missense DCLRE1C variant and V-gene and J-gene trimming of TCR beta chains was found in a later genetic analysis and replicated in an independent cohort. Some IMGT-functional V segments, including TRBV6-2 and TRBV6-3, could not be told apart with the 87-base-pair reads, so those segments were excluded. According to a later analysis, most CMV-associated TCR beta chains appeared to be HLA-restricted, and the HLA associations seemed to be driven largely by CMV exposure. In a later analysis, several top co-occurrence clusters were reported to appear linked to parvovirus B19, influenza, CMV and Epstein-Barr virus. In vitro tests confirmed that a few of the cytomegalovirus-associated TCR beta chains recognize cytomegalovirus antigens. Because some donors lacked HLA typing at each locus, the association tests relied only on the typed subset. Compared with equally common non-associated chains, HLA-associated TCR beta chains in a later analysis were more clonally expanded and had lower generation probabilities. Compared with the roughly 600-donor mean, donors in an Asian-associated ancestry cluster had fewer N-insertions in productive TCRs, according to a later genetic analysis. Roughly uniform sequencing depth across donors was assumed in presence/absence analyses, although this assumption may not hold. When HLA alleles, especially DR and DQ, strongly co-occurred, attributing TCR associations to individual alleles was difficult. While some public TCRs were present in many individuals, most TCR sequences turned up only very rarely across donors. A cluster of highly shared sequence variants was judged likely to be a technical artifact of the sequencing pipeline. Because counts were too low, roughly 17 rarely observed V segments, including chromosome 9 orphons, were left out of the earlier analysis of roughly 600 of the donors. Specific HLA alleles were associated with 15,000 to 20,000 TCR beta sequences at a false discovery rate of 0.05 in a later analysis.

Reading the germline V gene gives CDR1 SGHTA and CDR2 FQGNSA. Reading from cysteine to phenylalanine, the CDR3 counts 13 amino acids. Only the CDR3 region is kept as DNA, spanning 39 bases read in frame from base 1. V loses 4 bases, J loses 7 bases, and the germline ends lie 13 bases apart. This sequence uses TRBV7-2 and TRBJ1-2; no D gene call is confident. Sequencing used PBMCs. This receptor was obtained from a woman aged 50 to 65 in good health and CMV-seropositive. The DNA sequence is given as TGTGCCAGCAGCTCCCGCGGGGTCGGTGGCTACACCTTC. Its product reads: CASSSRGVGGYTF.